This T cell receptor beta chain was retrieved from a study of long-term antiretroviral therapy in people with HIV (dated by TCRdb to 2021 to 2024). For the study in its entirety: The earliest samples were collected roughly a decade before the 2015 WHO recommendation for immediate ART, at a time when ART was usually postponed until CD4 counts fell. A total of 192 cryopreserved PBMC samples were contributed to the cohort by 30 adults with confirmed HIV infection, with samples collected serially over a mean of around 6 years (range 1-12). About a third of the roughly 30 participants with HIV were female. No cross-contamination during QIAcube processing was shown when test extractions of a monoclonal T-cell line were performed alongside about 33 polyclonal samples. This retrospective serial study examined whether starting ART and sustained HIV suppression were associated with changes in the composition and diversity of the TRB repertoire in peripheral blood. What the study reported, not specific to this receptor: Inferences about post-ART repertoire changes are limited because no data were available on ART adherence, viral resistance or therapy changes. The samples span the years 2004 to 2017, and the ART regimens used at that time may not be as effective as current regimens. Narrower CDR3 length ranges were observed in HIV repertoires than in controls, and an antigen-experienced repertoire with only a slight naive shift after ART was suggested by the network structure. Because cell numbers in pre-ART samples were limited, unsorted PBMC were profiled instead of sorted CD4+ and CD8+ T cells. Since PBMC availability was limited, sequencing covered only the TCR beta chain, with no alpha chain pairing. At every time point, the repertoire was dominated by expanded TRB clones first identified before ART initiation, although this dominance fluctuated and, in many PLHIV, declined after ART. Starting ART was linked to a significant rise in TRB diversity, yet even after long-term ART the diversity remained significantly lower than in transplant donor controls.

To be included, a participant needed at least one PBMC sample from before ART initiation plus at least two post-ART samples. All participants with HIV were treated in the United States of America. Before DNA extraction, cryopreserved samples of roughly 1-10 million PBMC were thawed and washed. At the time of the earliest PBMC sample, participants with HIV were aged between roughly 23 and 60 years. Each participant contributed PBMC samples from 1-4 timepoints before ART initiation and 2-8 timepoints after ART initiation, with a median of 7 samples. For every participant, serial HIV viral load, CD4+ T-cell count, ART history and demographic data were obtained. Using a Qiagen kit on a QIAcube, genomic DNA was extracted from unsorted PBMC, with samples processed in batches of 12. The immunoSEQ hsTCRB v3.0 assay was used at survey level resolution to sequence the TRB variable region. TRB sequencing targeted a depth of about 40,000-55,000 T-cell genomes per sample. TRB libraries were pooled and sequenced on an Illumina MiSeq using a v3 150-cycle kit. From the authors' description of their analysis: Repertoire analysis ran in R within a reproducible Nextflow workflow covering QC, data transformation and analysis. LymphoSeq2, an R package for exploring AIRR-Seq data, was used to implement custom analyses. Several samples that yielded fewer than 5000 total TRB sequences were excluded, so that around 190 HIV repertoires were analyzed. Of the roughly 180 retained HIV repertoires, about 61 were collected before and more than 120 after ART initiation. Repertoires were downsampled to 5000 TRB nucleotide sequences, and summary statistics were averaged over 100 downsampling iterations. TRB sequences were retained for analysis only if CDR3 regions of at least seven amino acids were present. Diversity was measured with a Shannon entropy-derived clonality score and the Gini coefficient. In repertoire networks, the top 5000 CDR3 amino acid sequences were linked whenever an edit distance of one separated two sequences. For TRB CDR3 amino acid sequences, GLIPH2 was used to predict antigen specificity groups and MHC restriction. To flag known associations with CMV, EBV, HIV or tissue antigens, CDR3 amino acid sequences were compared against VDJdb and McPAS-TCR. Pre-ART, post-ART and control groups were compared with Wilcoxon signed-rank tests and Holm-Bonferroni correction. TCRdb re-hosts the immuneACCESS table, in-frame sequences only. Its copies lack some clones; in the studies checked, an unresolved V gene accounts for under half of them, and the cause for the rest is not known. V, J and clone size are taken as reported in that table, and D and trimming were inferred from the DNA itself. The sample profile shows about 15,000 clones; 70% to 90% of them were found once. The leading ten clones occupy approximately 9.5% of the sample.

About this clone: Its cognate antigen has yet to be identified. Per-nucleotide qualities are absent, and no much larger clonotype sits a single base away.

Relative to germline, V is 2 bases shorter and J is 1 base shorter, with 7 bases between their ends. CDR1 and CDR2 are read off the germline V gene as SGHDT and YYEEEE. Its CDR3 holds 14 amino acids, cysteine through phenylalanine. Only the CDR3 portion is preserved as DNA: 42 bases, with reading frame beginning at the first base. The sequence is built from TRBV5-6 and TRBJ1-5; there is no confident call for the D gene. The specimen comprised unsorted PBMCs, sampled 0.3 years after starting antiretroviral therapy. This TCR came from a man aged 18-30 years with HIV. The CDR3 sequence is CASSFQTSNQPQHF. The DNA sequence is as follows: TGTGCCAGCAGCTTCCAGACGAGCAATCAGCCCCAGCATTTT. Where the CDR3 stops, the reference TRBV5-6 and TRBJ1-5 genes take over; the full variable domain is DAGVTQSPTHLIKTRGQQVTLRCSPKSGHDTVSWYQQALGQGPQFIFQYYEEEERQRGNFPDRFSGHQFPNYSSELNVNALLLGDSALYLCASSFQTSNQPQHFGDGTRLSIL.